This TCR beta chain was captured in a study of control samples from healthy donors and cancer patients. Sequencing used immunoSEQ multiplex PCR; TCRdb keeps in-frame clones, though not all of them. The table has some 120,000 clones, approximately 90% seen once. V was trimmed by 3 bases and J by 4 bases, leaving 12 bases between them. Per germline, CDR1 WNHNN and CDR2 SYGVQD (reference sequence). This CDR3 spans 14 amino acids. The sequence was obtained from a young man in good health. The specimen sequenced was blood. The genes are TRBV10-1 and TRBJ1-1; no firm D call. The CDR3 DNA is TGCGCCAGCAGTGAAACCAGCGAACCCACTGAAGCTTTCTTT. Its protein product is CASSETSEPTEAFF.